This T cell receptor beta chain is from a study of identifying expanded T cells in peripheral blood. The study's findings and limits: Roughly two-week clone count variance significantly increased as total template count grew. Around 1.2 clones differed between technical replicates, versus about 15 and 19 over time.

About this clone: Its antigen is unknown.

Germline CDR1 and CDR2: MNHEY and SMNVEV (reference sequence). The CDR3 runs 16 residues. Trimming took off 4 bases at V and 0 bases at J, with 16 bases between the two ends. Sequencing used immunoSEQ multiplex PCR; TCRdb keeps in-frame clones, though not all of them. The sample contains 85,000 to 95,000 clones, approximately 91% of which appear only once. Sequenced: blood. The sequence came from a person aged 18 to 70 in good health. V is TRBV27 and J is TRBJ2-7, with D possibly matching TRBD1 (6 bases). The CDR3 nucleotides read TGTGCCAGCAGTTCACTCACCCGGGACACCTCCTACGAGCAGTACTTC. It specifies CASSSLTRDTSYEQYF.